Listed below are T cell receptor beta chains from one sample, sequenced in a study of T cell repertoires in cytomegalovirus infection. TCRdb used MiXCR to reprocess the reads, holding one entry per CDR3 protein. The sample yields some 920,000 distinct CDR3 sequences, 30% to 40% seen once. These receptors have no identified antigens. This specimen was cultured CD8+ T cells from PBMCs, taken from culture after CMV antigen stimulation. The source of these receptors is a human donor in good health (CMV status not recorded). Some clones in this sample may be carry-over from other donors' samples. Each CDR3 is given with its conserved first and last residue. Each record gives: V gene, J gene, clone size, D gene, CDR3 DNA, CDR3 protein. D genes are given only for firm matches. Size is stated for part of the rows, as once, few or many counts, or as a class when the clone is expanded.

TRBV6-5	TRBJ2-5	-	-	TGTGCCAGCAGTTACTCAGAACCTACCATTCAAGAGACCCAGTACTTC	CASSYSEPTIQETQYF
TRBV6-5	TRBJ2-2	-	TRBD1	TGTGCCAGCAGCTACAATTCCGGGACAGGGGTGGCCGGGGAGCTGTTTTTT	CASSYNSGTGVAGELFF
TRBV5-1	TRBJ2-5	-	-	TGCGCCAGCAGCGGGGGCCAGACCCAAGAGACCCAGTACTTC	CASSGGQTQETQYF
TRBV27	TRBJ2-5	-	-	TGTGCCAGCAGTTGGTTTAGGACGGGGGAGACCCAGTACTTC	CASSWFRTGETQYF
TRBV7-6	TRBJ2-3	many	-	TGTGCCAGCAGCCTACGCGGACGAAACACAGATACGCAGTATTTT	CASSLRGRNTDTQYF
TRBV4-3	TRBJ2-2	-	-	TGCGCCAGCAGCCAAGATGGAGACGACACCGGGGAGCTGTTTTTT	CASSQDGDDTGELFF
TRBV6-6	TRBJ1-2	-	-	TGTGCCAGCACCCATAATTCGGAGGGGAGACAGTATGGCTACACCTTC	CASTHNSEGRQYGYTF
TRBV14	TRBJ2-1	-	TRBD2	TGTGCCAGCAGCCAAGATCCAGCGGGGGGGCGTGAGCAGTTCTTC	CASSQDPAGGREQFF
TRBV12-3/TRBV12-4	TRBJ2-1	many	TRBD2	TGTGCCAGCAGTTTAAGAAGCGGGGGGACCTACAATGAGCAGTTCTTC	CASSLRSGGTYNEQFF
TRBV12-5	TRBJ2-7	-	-	TGTGCTAGTGGTTTGGTAGTGGGGAGCGAGCAGTACTTC	CASGLVVGSEQYF
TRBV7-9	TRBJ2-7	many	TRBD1	TGTGCCAGCAGTTCCAGGGGGTCTTACGAGCAGTACTTC	CASSSRGSYEQYF
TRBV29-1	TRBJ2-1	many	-	TGCAGCGTTGAAGATCGCAGGGATGAGCAGTTCTTC	CSVEDRRDEQFF
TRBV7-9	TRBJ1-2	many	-	TGTGCCAGCAGCTTAGGGTGGGTCTCTGGCTACACCTTC	CASSLGWVSGYTF